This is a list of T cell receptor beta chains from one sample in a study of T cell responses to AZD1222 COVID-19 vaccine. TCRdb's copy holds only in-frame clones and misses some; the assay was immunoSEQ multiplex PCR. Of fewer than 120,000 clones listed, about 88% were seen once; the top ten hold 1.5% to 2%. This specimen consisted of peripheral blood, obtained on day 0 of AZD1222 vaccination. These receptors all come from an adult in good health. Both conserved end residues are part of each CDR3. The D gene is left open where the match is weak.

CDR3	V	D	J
CASSYEDRVTGELFF	TRBV6-5	TRBD1	TRBJ2-2
CASSPPQGLANYGYTF	TRBV7-2	NA	TRBJ1-2
CASTAGANTEAFF	TRBV5-1	NA	TRBJ1-1
CASRRGVDEQYF	TRBV6-5	NA	TRBJ2-7
CASSQGVAGGDYGYTF	TRBV4-1	NA	TRBJ1-2
CASSQEDRTATGPQHF	TRBV4-1	NA	TRBJ1-5
CASVGDRGHGEQYF	TRBV2	TRBD1	TRBJ2-7
CASTPGIGISPLHF	TRBV5-1	NA	TRBJ1-6
CASSGQGPTFSYGYTF	TRBV5-4	TRBD1	TRBJ1-2
CASSSLAGGRGSVGTYEQYF	TRBV27	TRBD2	TRBJ2-7
CASSPGGSGYTF	TRBV3-1/TRBV3-2	TRBD1	TRBJ1-2
CASSLGTVYNEQFF	TRBV5-5	NA	TRBJ2-1
CASSASLGFGELFF	TRBV27	NA	TRBJ2-2
CASSSRTGSYEQYF	TRBV3-1/TRBV3-2	TRBD1	TRBJ2-7
CASSGGALGLPLGTQYF	TRBV7-6	NA	TRBJ2-3
CASSLGRVPYEQYF	TRBV5-4	NA	TRBJ2-7
CASIRQGNSEQFF	TRBV16	NA	TRBJ2-1
CASSLAAVGGNTEAFF	TRBV11-2	NA	TRBJ1-1
CASSYTGSQQETQYF	TRBV7-6	NA	TRBJ2-5
CASSLVVGDNHPLHF	TRBV11-2	NA	TRBJ1-6
CASSYSWRDTEAFF	TRBV6-5	NA	TRBJ1-1
CSASRRGEQYF	TRBV20-1	NA	TRBJ2-7
CASSPLGGLGREQYF	TRBV7-6	TRBD2	TRBJ2-7
CASSLEGVEGTSFF	TRBV5-5	NA	TRBJ1-1
CASSLQPKNTGELFF	TRBV5-1	NA	TRBJ2-2
CSARAGNTIYF	TRBV20-1	NA	TRBJ1-3
CASSLNQYYNSPLHF	TRBV5-1	NA	TRBJ1-6
CATNRASTDTQYF	TRBV24-1	NA	TRBJ2-3
CASRGGGQGYSYEQYF	TRBV5-1	TRBD1	TRBJ2-7
CASSLGTVRNTEAFF	TRBV5-6	NA	TRBJ1-1
CASGQEIYSNQPQHF	TRBV6-5	TRBD1	TRBJ1-5
CSVEDKGRGRGTEAFF	TRBV29-1	NA	TRBJ1-1
CASTSSPLGPEEPFF	TRBV6-6	NA	TRBJ1-4
CASSPQSSDGYTF	TRBV18	NA	TRBJ1-2
CASSLGKPGGEQFF	TRBV27	NA	TRBJ2-1
CASSRNRDTEAFF	TRBV19	NA	TRBJ1-1
CASSGTVNTEAFF	TRBV5-1	TRBD1	TRBJ1-1
CASGTTGTGSYEQYF	TRBV25-1	TRBD1	TRBJ2-7
CASSQNRDRVWTQYF	TRBV3-1/TRBV3-2	TRBD1	TRBJ2-5
CASSTTPENGNTIYF	TRBV5-1	NA	TRBJ1-3
CASSETGVSGNTIYF	TRBV7-8	NA	TRBJ1-3
CASSFAGRQETQYF	TRBV27	NA	TRBJ2-5
CASTVSVRETQYF	TRBV7-2	NA	TRBJ2-5
CSVASTSGNTGELFF	TRBV29-1	TRBD2	TRBJ2-2